The clone carrying this T cell receptor beta chain was counted at least ten times. As yet, its antigen is unknown. Uncontrolled infection, other autoimmune disease, pregnancy or lactation led to exclusion. This CDR3 is built from 15 residues. From germline, CDR1 is SGHAT and CDR2 FQNNGV. Trimming removed 5 bases from V and 2 bases from J, with 13 bases in between. The sample originates from a study of T cells in Graves' hyperthyroidism and ophthalmopathy. Broader study findings: Expanded thyroid clonotypes (above 0.001) were mostly also found in blood.

RNA transcripts yielded amplified TCR beta CDR3 regions. The HTBI primer set drove a first-round RT-PCR of the TCR CDR3. TCRdb used MiXCR to reprocess the multiplex PCR reads, holding one entry per CDR3 protein. The data show hundreds of thousands of distinct CDR3 sequences, about 20% seen once. The origin of this receptor is a man aged 40-55 years with Graves' ophthalmopathy. What was sequenced was blood. The V call is TRBV11-2, the J call TRBJ2-1, with D possibly being TRBD2 (6 bases). CDR3 protein: CASSPGVAAYNEQFF. The CDR3 DNA reads as TGTGCCAGCAGCCCGGGGGTAGCGGCCTACAATGAGCAGTTCTTC.